The 29 T cell receptor beta chains in this list originate from one sample, sequenced in a study of T cell changes during pregnancy in multiple sclerosis. Repertoires were generated with immunoSEQ multiplex PCR, while TCRdb's copy carries only in-frame clones and drops some. The sample includes about 20,000 clones, roughly 90% seen only once; the top ten take 5.3%. Sequencing was performed on CD8+ T cells from peripheral blood mononuclear cells, taken in the second trimester of pregnancy. The receptors were sampled from a female donor in good health, enrolled as a control in a pregnancy study.

V gene TRBV9 combines with J gene TRBJ2-1; 8 positions match TRBD2. Germline V gives CDR1 SGDLS, CDR2 YYNGEE. This CDR3 comprises 15 residues. Unmatched junction bases numbered 10, after V lost 4 bases and J lost 7 bases. Written as DNA, the CDR3 is TGTGCCAGCAGCATAAGCGGGAGATCAGGAAATGAGCAGTTCTTC. It translates to CASSISGRSGNEQFF.

The chain links TRBV6-5 to TRBJ2-3, with TRBD2 matching 7 bases. Germline lookup yields CDR1 MNHEY and CDR2 SVGAGI. J was trimmed by 0 bases and V by 0 bases; bases with no gene match: 0. The CDR3 sequence is 15 residues long. This chain's CDR3 is CASSYSGGSTDTQYF. The CDR3 DNA reads TGTGCCAGCAGTTACTCGGGAGGGAGCACAGATACGCAGTATTTT.

This clone was counted a single time. This chain links TRBV29-1 with TRBJ2-1; tentative D call: TRBD2 (5 bases). V shed 4 bases and J shed 1 base, with 5 bases lying between them. The CDR3 loop spans 12 amino acids. Looked up from germline, CDR1 is SQVTM and CDR2 is ANQGSEA. CDR3: CSVGTSYNEQFF. The CDR3 coding sequence is TGCAGCGTTGGGACTTCCTACAATGAGCAGTTCTTC.

The chain couples TRBV15 to TRBJ1-4; 7 bases align to TRBD1. The CDR3 consists of 17 residues. The trim removed 3 bases at V and 8 bases at J, leaving 15 bases unmatched. The germline CDR1 and CDR2 sequences are LNHNV and YYDKDF (reference sequence). The CDR3 region has the DNA TGTGCCACCAGCAGGACCGGGACAGCGGCTGTAGTAGAAAAACTGTTTTTT. It yields the protein CATSRTGTAAVVEKLFF. The whole variable domain, filled in from reference TRBV15 and TRBJ1-4, reads DAMVIQNPRYQVTQFGKPVTLSCSQTLNHNVMYWYQQKSSQAPKLLFHYYDKDFNNEADTPDNFQSRRPNTSFCFLDIRSPGLGDTAMYLCATSRTGTAAVVEKLFFGSGTQLSVL.

The chain is built from TRBV15 and TRBJ1-5; 7 bases fit TRBD1. CDR1 and CDR2 from the germline V gene are LNHNV and YYDKDF (reference sequence). The V gene end was trimmed by 2 bases and the J gene end by 1 base; junction bases not matched to a gene: 2. This CDR3 comprises 15 residues. The CDR3 DNA sequence: TGTGCCACCAGCAGACCGGACAGGAGCAATCAGCCCCAGCATTTT. It codes for CATSRPDRSNQPQHF.

CDR3 amino acids: CASSSGTSGITDTQYF. CDR3 in DNA: TGTGCCAGCAGTTCCGGGACTAGCGGAATCACAGATACGCAGTATTTT. The V gene is TRBV5-8, the J gene TRBJ2-3; 11 nucleotides line up with TRBD2. The CDR3 runs to 16 residues. Germline CDR1 and CDR2: SGHTS and YDEGEE. The V gene end was trimmed by 5 bases and the J gene end by 2 bases; junction bases not matched to a gene: 7.

The chain couples TRBV10-3 to TRBJ2-7; a weak D match, TRBD1 (5 bases). Germline V gene data show CDR1 as ENHRY and CDR2 as SYGVKD. The CDR3 contains 15 residues. Trimming cost V 8 bases and J 0 bases, with 17 bases left between them. The CDR3 region is CAIGRDDSDSYEQYF. The DNA of the CDR3 is TGTGCCATCGGGCGAGATGACAGCGACTCCTACGAGCAGTACTTC.

V gene TRBV9 combines with J gene TRBJ1-1, with unresolved D. The germline V gene has CDR1 SGDLS and CDR2 YYNGEE. The length of the CDR3 is 12 residues. The ends were cut back, 4 bases at V and 6 bases at J, with 10 bases in the middle. In DNA form, the CDR3 reads TGTGCCAGCAGCACCGAAGGAGCTGAAGCTTTCTTT. It is translated as CASSTEGAEAFF.

This chain joins TRBV5-4 and TRBJ1-4, with a tentative D call TRBD1 (6 bases). This CDR3 contains 16 residues. Germline V gene sequence: CDR1 SGHNT, CDR2 YYREEE (reference sequence). V lost 4 bases and J lost 13, with 26 bases in between. CDR3 protein: CASSDGGRGAHRGLFF. For the CDR3, the DNA is TGTGCCAGCAGCGACGGAGGGAGGGGGGCCCACCGCGGACTGTTTTTT.

The genes are TRBV9 and TRBJ2-7, with TRBD1 as a possible D gene (8 bases). This CDR3 has 14 residues. Germline CDR1 and CDR2: SGDLS and YYNGEE. V was cut by 4 bases and J by 6 bases, with 17 bases left in between. The CDR3: CASSLGQASGEQYF. Here the CDR3 DNA reads TGTGCCAGCAGCTTGGGACAGGCTAGCGGCGAGCAGTACTTC.

The chain is built from TRBV9 and TRBJ2-5, with 7 bases that match TRBD1. Germline-derived CDR1 and CDR2 are SGDLS and YYNGEE. The CDR3 has 14 residues. V lost 3 bases and J lost 1; bases outside the gene matches: 3. DNA of the CDR3: TGTGCCAGCAGCGAGTGGGACAGCCAAGAGACCCAGTACTTC. This sequence encodes CASSEWDSQETQYF. Using reference TRBV9 and TRBJ2-5 for the parts outside the CDR3, the full variable domain is DSGVTQTPKHLITATGQRVTLRCSPRSGDLSVYWYQQSLDQGLQFLIQYYNGEERAKGNILERFSAQQFPDLHSELNLSSLELGDSALYFCASSEWDSQETQYFGPGTRLLVL.

This chain links TRBV11-3 with TRBJ2-5; the match to TRBD2 covers 8 bases. Germline assignment: CDR1 SGHNT and CDR2 YENEEA. J was trimmed by 4 bases and V by 5 bases; bases with no gene match: 15. This CDR3 contains 17 residues. The CDR3 nucleotides read TGTGCCAGCAGCCTACGCGTTAGCGGGAATGGAGTAGAGACCCAGTACTTC. This translates into CASSLRVSGNGVETQYF.

This clone occurred once. The genes are TRBV10-3 and TRBJ1-1, with D uncertain. The CDR3 runs 15 residues. Germline V gives CDR1 ENHRY, CDR2 SYGVKD. Trimming removed 6 bases from V and 1 base from J, with 15 bases in between. The CDR3: CAISLTGMENTEAFF. The CDR3 DNA is TGTGCCATCAGCCTTACGGGGATGGAGAACACTGAAGCTTTCTTT.

The chain recombines TRBV11-2 with TRBJ2-1; D gene ambiguous. CDR1 and CDR2 from the germline V gene are SGHAT and FQNNGV. The CDR3 sequence is 15 residues long. Between the trimmed V and J ends, which lost 3 bases and 0 bases, there was a span of 9 bases. The CDR3 nucleotides read TGTGCCAGCAGCTTCATCTACGGCTCCTACAATGAGCAGTTCTTC. Protein product: CASSFIYGSYNEQFF.

The V call is TRBV2, the J call TRBJ2-5, with D tentatively TRBD1 (6 bases). The J call is uncertain, as TRBJ2-7 better fits the DNA end. This CDR3 has 13 amino acids. Per germline, CDR1 SNHLY and CDR2 FYNNEI. CDR3 sequence reads: CASTSAGVYEQYF. Here the CDR3 DNA reads TGTGCCAGCACATCCGCAGGGGTTTACGAGCAGTACTTC.

The rearrangement uses TRBV19 and TRBJ1-1, with D hard to call. The length of the CDR3 is 13 residues. Between the trimmed V and J ends, which lost 1 base and 12 bases, there was a span of 15 bases. Germline assignment: CDR1 LNHDA and CDR2 SQIVND (reference sequence). The DNA of the CDR3 is TGTGCCAGTAGTATAGCACGCGGCTCAGAACCTTTCTTT. Its translation is CASSIARGSEPFF.

This rearrangement joins TRBV9 to TRBJ1-2; 8 bases align to TRBD1. This CDR3 is 15 amino acids long. CDR1 is SGDLS, CDR2 YYNGEE, per germline. Germline trimming cut 3 bases from V and 7 bases from J; bases unmatched to any gene: 11. CDR3 amino acids: CASSGRQGTVGGYTF. DNA of the CDR3: TGTGCCAGCAGCGGACGACAGGGGACAGTGGGTGGCTACACCTTC.

The chain couples TRBV28 to TRBJ1-5; D unresolved. The V and J ends lost 6 bases and 3 bases respectively, with 12 bases between them. The germline V gene encodes CDR1 MDHEN and CDR2 SYDVKM. The CDR3 is 14 residues long. The CDR3: CASRIAAVNQPQHF. Written as DNA, the CDR3 is TGTGCCAGCAGAATAGCGGCAGTCAATCAGCCCCAGCATTTT.

The rearrangement links TRBV7-9 to TRBJ1-1; TRBD1 is a possible D gene (5 bases). Trimming removed 8 bases from V and 1 base from J, with 8 bases in between. The CDR3 is 12 residues long. The germline CDR1 and CDR2 sequences are SEHNR and FQNEAQ (reference sequence). Here the CDR3 DNA reads TGTGCCAGCCGCGACAGGAACACTGAAGCTTTCTTT. Amino acid sequence: CASRDRNTEAFF.

In this sample, this clone turned up once. This chain links TRBV12-5 with TRBJ2-5, with 10 bases matching TRBD1. Germline V gene lookup returns CDR1 LGHNT and CDR2 FRNRAP. The V gene end was trimmed by 6 bases and the J gene end by 5 bases; junction bases not matched to a gene: 6. CDR3 length: 14 residues. The CDR3 region is CASGDMDRGETQYF. The CDR3 bases are TGTGCTAGTGGGGACATGGACAGGGGGGAGACCCAGTACTTC.

This sequence joins TRBV29-1 and TRBJ1-1, with 8 bases matching TRBD1. CDR1 and CDR2 from the germline V gene are SQVTM and ANQGSEA. The CDR3 runs 14 residues. V shed 7 bases, J shed 5 bases, and the junction held 12 bases outside the gene matches. CDR3 in amino acids: CSDWTGYVQTEAFF. Here the CDR3 DNA reads TGCAGCGATTGGACAGGGTACGTTCAAACTGAAGCTTTCTTT.

The chain uses TRBV27 and TRBJ2-7; 10 bases align to TRBD1. Unmatched junction bases numbered 6, after V lost 5 bases and J lost 2 bases. Germline values: CDR1 MNHEY, CDR2 SMNVEV (reference sequence). The CDR3 spans 15 residues. CDR3 sequence reads: CASSPRTGGTYEQYF. The DNA for the CDR3 is TGTGCCAGCAGTCCCCGGACAGGGGGGACCTACGAGCAGTACTTC.

This clone was counted a single time. The rearrangement joins TRBV6-5 to TRBJ2-7, with 8 positions matching TRBD2. Germline loops: CDR1 MNHEY, CDR2 SVGAGI. With V trimmed by 4 bases and J by 4 bases, 9 bases remained unmatched. The CDR3 is made up of 15 amino acids. In nucleotides, the CDR3 is TGTGCCAGCAGTTTTAGCGGGACGCGGAGGTACGAGCAGTACTTC. The encoded protein is CASSFSGTRRYEQYF.

This rearrangement joins TRBV7-9 to TRBJ2-1; TRBD2 aligns across 9 bases. After removal of 7 bases from V and 8 bases from J, the junction contained 12 bases not matched to a gene. CDR3 length: 15 amino acids. The germline gives CDR1 SEHNR, CDR2 FQNEAQ (reference sequence). CDR3 residues: CASTPQVSGSDEQFF. CDR3 in DNA: TGTGCCAGCACCCCCCAGGTTAGCGGGAGCGATGAGCAGTTCTTC. The full variable domain, in which reference TRBV7-9 and TRBJ2-1 provide the parts outside the CDR3, is DTGVSQNPRHKITKRGQNVTFRCDPISEHNRLYWYRQTLGQGPEFLTYFQNEAQLEKSRLLSDRFSAERPKGSFSTLEIQRTEQGDSAMYLCASTPQVSGSDEQFFGPGTRLTVL.

V usage is TRBV19 and J usage is TRBJ2-3; TRBD2 matches 12 bases. CDR1 LNHDA and CDR2 SQIVND come from the germline V gene (reference sequence). V lost 5 bases and J lost 1; bases outside the gene matches: 4. There are 16 residues in the CDR3. The CDR3 protein is CASSATSGRGTDTQYF. The CDR3, as DNA: TGTGCCAGTAGTGCGACTAGCGGGAGAGGCACAGATACGCAGTATTTT.

The genes are TRBV27 and TRBJ2-3; TRBD2 aligns across 9 bases. There are 16 residues in the CDR3. Trimming at V came to 4 bases and at J to 0 bases, leaving 5 bases not matched to a gene. The germline V gene has CDR1 MNHEY and CDR2 SMNVEV (reference sequence). This CDR3 reads CASSWSLAGSTDTQYF. CDR3 DNA: TGTGCCAGCAGTTGGTCCCTAGCGGGGAGCACAGATACGCAGTATTTT.

By sample fraction, this clone is medium-sized (0.01 to 0.1%). J is TRBJ2-7 and V is TRBV9; 8 bases match TRBD1. This CDR3 is 13 amino acids long. Germline V lookup: CDR1 SGDLS, CDR2 YYNGEE. The V gene end was trimmed by 0 bases and the J gene end by 6 bases; junction bases not matched to a gene: 2. In DNA, the CDR3 is TGTGCCAGCAGCGTAGCACAGGGGGGCGAGCAGTACTTC. Protein sequence: CASSVAQGGEQYF.

In its sample, this clone was seen a few times. The V gene is TRBV4-1, the J gene TRBJ1-4; TRBD1 matches 7 bases. The CDR3 covers 16 residues. Germline CDR1 and CDR2: MGHRA and YSYEKL. With V trimmed by 4 bases and J by 7 bases, 12 bases remained unmatched. The CDR3 DNA follows: TGCGCCAGCAGCCGAACGCCTCAGGGGGTTGGTGAAAAACTGTTTTTT. This codes for CASSRTPQGVGEKLFF.

This clone was detected once. The chain is built from TRBV5-4 and TRBJ2-5; possibly TRBD2 for D (5 bases). Germline V gives CDR1 SGHNT, CDR2 YYREEE (reference sequence). The V end was cut by 4 bases, the J end by 0 bases, with 28 bases between. The CDR3 extends over 20 amino acids. For the CDR3, the DNA is TGTGCCAGCAGCCGCTCCCAGATTGGTCGGAGCGGCCGACACCAAGAGACCCAGTACTTC. Protein sequence: CASSRSQIGRSGRHQETQYF.